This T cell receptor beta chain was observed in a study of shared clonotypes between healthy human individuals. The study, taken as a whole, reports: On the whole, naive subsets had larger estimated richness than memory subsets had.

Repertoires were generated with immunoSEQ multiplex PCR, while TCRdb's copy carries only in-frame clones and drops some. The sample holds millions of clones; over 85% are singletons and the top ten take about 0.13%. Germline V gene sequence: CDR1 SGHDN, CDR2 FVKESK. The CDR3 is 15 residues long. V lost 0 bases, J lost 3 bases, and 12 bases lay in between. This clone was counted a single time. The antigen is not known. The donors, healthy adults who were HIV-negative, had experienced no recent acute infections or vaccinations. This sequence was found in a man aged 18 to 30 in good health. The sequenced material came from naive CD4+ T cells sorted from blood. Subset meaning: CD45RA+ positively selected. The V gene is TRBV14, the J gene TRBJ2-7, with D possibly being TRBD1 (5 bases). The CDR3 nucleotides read TGTGCCAGCAGCCAAGATCTGCGACAGAGCTACGAGCAGTACTTC. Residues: CASSQDLRQSYEQYF.